Presented here are 19 T cell receptor beta chains from one specimen sequenced in a study of regulatory T cells in long-lasting Graves disease. Time point reported: newly diagnosed GD, antithyroid drugs for less than 3 months. PBMC RNA served as the TCR library source. Building of the TCR beta libraries involved iRepertoire HTBI primers and Arm-PCR of CDR3 regions. TCRdb called the multiplex PCR reads again in MiXCR, with one record for every CDR3 protein. This sample has roughly 400,000 distinct CDR3 sequences, with approximately 15% found just once. This same sample was also taken into another study, of T cells in Graves' hyperthyroidism and ophthalmopathy.

Sequences were derived from peripheral blood mononuclear cells (PBMCs), sampled at new diagnosis, from a patient treated with antithyroid drugs. The source of these receptors is a woman in her 40s with Graves disease.

Ten or more counts support this clonotype. CDR3 in DNA: TGTGCCAGCAGCCAAGAGGTCTGGCCCACATGGGGCAATGAGCAGTTCTTC. This translates into CASSQEVWPTWGNEQFF. The rearrangement uses TRBV3-1 and TRBJ2-1; no definite D call. Germline values: CDR1 LGHDT, CDR2 YNNKEL (reference sequence). The CDR3 has 17 residues. Trimming left V 0 bases short and J 6 bases short, with 18 bases between.

This clonotype has ten or more counts. The V call is TRBV10-3, the J call TRBJ2-2; 8 bases are shared with TRBD2. The CDR3 spans 16 residues. J was trimmed by 4 bases and V by 3 bases; bases with no gene match: 7. Germline V gene lookup returns CDR1 ENHRY and CDR2 SYGVKD. The CDR3 region is CAISEGTSGPTGELFF. The CDR3 DNA reads as TGTGCCATCAGTGAAGGTACTAGCGGCCCCACCGGGGAGCTGTTTTTT.

This clonotype was found a few times. The CDR3 DNA is TGCAGTGCTAGAAACCACAGGGGCCAAGAGACCCAGTACTTC. Amino acid sequence: CSARNHRGQETQYF. The chain joins TRBV20-1 to TRBJ2-5; 7 nucleotides agree with TRBD1. J gave up 1 base and V 2 bases, and 4 bases lay outside the gene matches. The V gene's germline CDR1 is DFQATT and CDR2 SNEGSKA (reference sequence). The CDR3 runs 14 residues.

This clonotype was counted at least ten times. The rearrangement links TRBV28 to TRBJ1-3; a weak D match, TRBD1 (5 bases). V shed 5 bases and J shed 0 bases, with 14 bases lying between them. Germline lookup yields CDR1 MDHEN and CDR2 SYDVKM. The CDR3 is 16 residues long. The CDR3 bases are TGTGCCAGCAGTGGGGGGGGGATGCTCTCTGGAAACACCATATATTTT. It encodes CASSGGGMLSGNTIYF.

At least ten counts were recorded for this clonotype. The genes are TRBV20-1 and TRBJ1-1; D is uncertain. This CDR3 contains 11 residues. V dropped 1 base and J dropped 7 bases, with 7 bases sitting between them. Looked up from germline, CDR1 is DFQATT and CDR2 is SNEGSKA (reference sequence). CDR3 loop: CSARVGNEAFF. The CDR3 DNA sequence: TGCAGTGCTAGAGTCGGGAATGAAGCTTTCTTT.

In the case of this clonotype: A single base separates this from a much larger clone, so it may be a read error. The CDR3 spells CASSYGGTYNERFF. The CDR3 coding sequence is TGTGCCAGCAGTTACGGGGGCACCTACAATGAGCGGTTCTTC. The J gene is TRBJ2-1, the V gene TRBV6-2 or TRBV6-3; D is possibly TRBD1 (6 bases). Germline V gene sequence: CDR1 MNHEY, CDR2 SVGEGT. The CDR3 sequence is 14 residues long.

V usage is TRBV4-1 and J usage is TRBJ2-1, with 10 bases that match TRBD2. J was trimmed by 9 bases and V by 7 bases; bases with no gene match: 15. Germline V gene data show CDR1 as MGHRA and CDR2 as YSYEKL. CDR3 length: 16 residues. CDR3 DNA: TGCGCCAGCAACCCCTCGGCTAGCGGGAGTGGGGGTGAGCAGTTCTTC. Residues: CASNPSASGSGGEQFF.

This clonotype was seen many times. V is TRBV5-1 and J is TRBJ2-1; perhaps D is TRBD1 or TRBD2 (5 bases each). V was trimmed by 2 bases and J by 7 bases, leaving 16 bases between them. The CDR3 length is 15 residues. Germline CDR1 reads SGHRS; CDR2 reads YFSETQ. CDR3 in DNA: TGCGCCAGCAGCTTATGGGGGACCCTGAGGAATGAGCAGTTCTTC. Protein sequence: CASSLWGTLRNEQFF.

This clonotype was found many times. The chain links TRBV7-9 to TRBJ2-7; D not resolved. CDR1 SEHNR and CDR2 FQNEAQ come from the germline V gene (reference sequence). The CDR3 spans 14 residues. The germline V and J ends were trimmed by 0 bases and 2 bases, with 8 bases remaining between them. The CDR3 loop is CASSLATVTYEQYF. The CDR3 nucleotides read TGTGCCAGCAGCTTAGCAACAGTGACCTACGAGCAGTACTTC.

This clonotype showed up many times. The rearrangement joins TRBV12-3 or TRBV12-4 to TRBJ2-1, with D tentatively TRBD2 (6 bases). Trimming took 3 bases from V and 3 from J, leaving 9 bases between them. This CDR3 spans 14 amino acids. CDR3 sequence: CASSLRDFYNEQFF. Here the CDR3 DNA reads TGTGCCAGCAGTTTGCGGGACTTCTACAATGAGCAGTTCTTC.

This clonotype was picked up many times. The gene calls are TRBV6-9 and TRBJ1-1; the D gene is possibly TRBD1 (6 bases). CDR1 MNHGY and CDR2 SVAAGI come from the germline V gene. This CDR3 is built from 15 residues. Trimming took off 3 bases at V and 7 bases at J, with 18 bases between the two ends. The CDR3 loop is CASSYSAGGASEAFF. CDR3 nucleotides: TGTGCCAGCAGTTACTCAGCCGGGGGCGCGAGTGAAGCTTTCTTT.

The table lists this clonotype with a few counts. The chain is built from TRBV20-1 and TRBJ1-1; maybe TRBD1 (5 bases). The CDR3 is made up of 11 amino acids. With 6 bases removed from V and 1 base from J, the gap between germline ends came to 6 bases. Germline V lookup: CDR1 DFQATT, CDR2 SNEGSKA (reference sequence). The CDR3 DNA follows: TGCAGTGCCGACAGGAACACTGAAGCTTTCTTT. Protein sequence: CSADRNTEAFF.

This chain connects TRBV18 to TRBJ2-7, with 8 bases matching TRBD1. V lost 3 bases and J lost 3; bases outside the gene matches: 7. From germline, CDR1 is KGHSH and CDR2 LQKENI. The CDR3 contains 15 residues. The CDR3 nucleotides read TGTGCCAGCTCACCCCCGGCGGGGACAGGCTACGAGCAGTACTTC. Its protein product is CASSPPAGTGYEQYF.

This clonotype was seen ten or more times. The V and J genes are TRBV7-3 and TRBJ2-1; D uncertain. V lost 4 bases to trimming and J lost 4 bases, with 11 bases between them. The length of the CDR3 is 14 residues. The germline gives CDR1 SGHTA, CDR2 FQGTGA. The CDR3 coding sequence is TGTGCCAGCAGCTCGACTGAGAGGTACAATGAGCAGTTCTTC. Translated, it gives CASSSTERYNEQFF.

Only a few counts were recorded for this clonotype. An end of the junction does not agree with germline; a read error may underlie this. V usage is TRBV19 and J usage is TRBJ1-3; 7 bases are shared with TRBD1. Germline V gene sequence: CDR1 LNHDA, CDR2 SQIVND (reference sequence). The CDR3 covers 17 residues. Here the CDR3 DNA reads TGTGCCAGTACCATCGTCCCTACAGGGGTAGGTGGAAGCACCATATATTTT. This codes for CASTIVPTGVGGSTIYF.

This clonotype came up many times. The chain carries TRBV27 and TRBJ2-3; 8 bases are a match to TRBD2. Germline CDR1 MNHEY, CDR2 SMNVEV (reference sequence). The CDR3 spans 15 residues. With 5 bases clipped from V and 4 bases from J, the junction kept 8 bases outside the gene matches. The CDR3 is CASSTLAGLADTQYF. The CDR3 bases are TGTGCCAGCAGTACGTTAGCGGGATTAGCAGATACGCAGTATTTT.

Ten or more counts support this clonotype. V usage is TRBV27 and J usage is TRBJ2-3; 9 nucleotides match TRBD2. Unmatched junction bases numbered 12, after V lost 5 bases and J lost 3 bases. The CDR3 length is 17 residues. CDR1 and CDR2 from the germline V gene are MNHEY and SMNVEV (reference sequence). For the CDR3, the DNA is TGTGCCAGCAGTCAGTTAGCGGGAGCTTTTGGTACAGATACGCAGTATTTT. Translation: CASSQLAGAFGTDTQYF.

This clonotype was seen more than once but under ten times. This sequence joins TRBV9 and TRBJ2-7; 8 nucleotides agree with TRBD2. CDR3 length: 16 residues. J was trimmed by 5 bases and V by 2 bases; bases with no gene match: 12. In germline, CDR1 is SGDLS, CDR2 YYNGEE. The CDR3 is CASSVGSGTVSDEQYF. The CDR3 nucleotides are TGTGCCAGCAGCGTGGGTAGCGGGACTGTTTCTGACGAGCAGTACTTC.

Many counts were recorded for this clonotype. The rearrangement joins TRBV7-2 to TRBJ2-1; D call uncertain. The CDR3 length is 14 residues. Trimming removed 3 bases at V and 6 bases at J, with 12 bases between. Germline V CDR1 and CDR2: SGHTA, FQGNSA. The CDR3 sequence is CASSLIDWGNEQFF. DNA of the CDR3: TGTGCCAGCAGCTTGATAGACTGGGGCAATGAGCAGTTCTTC.